The clone carrying this T cell receptor gamma chain was seen a few times. Its cognate antigen is unknown. This DNA's translation and the protein TCRdb lists, from a much larger clone, do not match at residue 13, likely due to a read error; the protein shown is translated from the DNA. Bulk repertoires came from Vgamma9/Vdelta2+ or Vdelta2-negative gammadelta T cells flow-sorted from PBMC. Sequencing covered both gamma and delta TCR chains per sample. TCRdb repeated clone calling on the multiplex PCR reads with CATT. The data show 11,000 to 15,000 gamma-chain clones, around 1.5% seen once. This specimen belongs to a study of γδ T cells in repeated Plasmodium falciparum infection. At the level of the study: Age- and gender-matched Australian children served as comparison for malaria-exposed Malian children. Points from the study as a whole: Malian children's Vdelta2-negative repertoires appeared more expanded and less diverse than Australians'. Repeated controlled infections reportedly drove waves of new clonotype selection in Vdelta2-negative, mostly Vdelta1+, gammadelta repertoires.

The CDR3 has 19 amino acids. Germline values: CDR1 GITISATS, CDR2 ISYDGTV (reference sequence). The sequence came from a pool of human donors (malaria-infected and uninfected, not separated). The sample consisted of gamma-delta T cells from blood. The chain joins TRGV9 to TRGJP. Germline matching of the DNA provided the J gene here, since TCRdb leaves it blank. CDR3 coding DNA: TGTGCCTTGTGGGAGGTGCATCGCCCTCAAGAGTTGAGCAAAAAAATCAAGGTATTT. This translates into CALWEVHRPQELSKKIKVF.